This section outlines one T cell receptor (beta chain) sequence together with its context. This clonotype showed up many times. Its antigen is unknown. No per-base quality is available; no much larger clone lies one base away. This record belongs to a study of response to subunit inactivated influenza vaccine (dated by TCRdb to 2016 to 2019). Study-level background: To follow how T cells responded to a trivalent subunit inactivated influenza vaccine, the researchers relied on deep quantitative profiling of the T cell receptor repertoire.

What the work shows at the level of the full study, not this receptor alone: It was suggested by the authors that each seasonal influenza vaccination may recruit only a limited number of new T cells.

The CDR3 runs 14 amino acids, cysteine and phenylalanine included. The DNA shown is the 42-base CDR3, in frame from base 1. The germline V gene yields SNHLY for CDR1 and FYNNEI for CDR2. Deletion took 2 bases off V and 1 base off J, with a span of 6 bases between the germline ends. The library relied on RT-PCR. Sequencing was performed on an Illumina HiSeq 2500. The public reads were quality trimmed at Q25 with fastp and then assembled into clones with MiXCR by TCRdb, keeping productive beta chains. Each entry merges the rows of one CDR3 protein and shows their most common DNA and genes. The sample data list 550,000 to 800,000 distinct CDR3 sequences, and about 15% of these were observed just once. The ten largest clonotypes hold around 6.5% of the sample.

The receptor's source is a middle-aged man who received an inactivated influenza vaccine. Donor details come from another sample of the same person, matched by shared clones. The sequence is built from TRBV2 and TRBJ1-3; no D gene can be assigned with confidence. The sample in question was PBMCs from blood, obtained approximately 15 days before vaccination. CDR3 sequence: CASSEWFSGNTIYF. The DNA is TGTGCCAGCAGTGAATGGTTTTCTGGAAACACCATATATTTT.